This is a list of T cell receptor beta chains from one sample in a study of OX40 agonist ivuxolimab in advanced cancers. The table came from immunoSEQ multiplex PCR; TCRdb's copy has only in-frame clones and leaves some out. The table has 60,000 to 80,000 clones, 86% seen once; the top ten hold about 8.2%. The sequencing used CD4+ or CD8+ T cells sorted from blood, collected in a trial of the OX40 agonist ivuxolimab. Receptors were obtained from an adult with an advanced solid tumor such as melanoma, head and neck, liver or kidney cancer. Both conserved end residues are part of each CDR3. D genes are given only for firm matches. Part of the rows lack a size; the others show once, few, many or a class for expanded clones.

TRBJ2-3 - once TRBV5-4 TGTGCCAGCAGCGCCGGGACGGACTGGTCTCGGGATACGCAGTATTTT CASSAGTDWSRDTQYF
TRBJ1-2 TRBD1 once TRBV7-2 TGTGCCAGCAGCACTCCACAGGGGGTCCTCTATGGCTACACCTTC CASSTPQGVLYGYTF
TRBJ2-3 - once TRBV7-6 TGTGCCAGCAGCTCCGGCCCCGGACACCTTAGCACAGATACGCAGTATTTT CASSSGPGHLSTDTQYF
TRBJ1-3 - - TRBV11-2 TGTGCCAGCAGCTGGGTAGGGGCGCCTGGAAACACCATATATTTT CASSWVGAPGNTIYF
TRBJ2-3 - - TRBV19 TGTGCCAGCATGTTTAGCTATAGCACAGATACGCAGTATTTT CASMFSYSTDTQYF
TRBJ2-5 TRBD2 once TRBV28 TGTGCCAGCAGCTACCGGACTAGCGGGGGAGAGACCCAGTACTTC CASSYRTSGGETQYF
TRBJ2-1 TRBD2 - TRBV7-8 TGTGCCAGCAGCCCGGTTTGGAGCGGGGAATACAATGAGCAGTTCTTC CASSPVWSGEYNEQFF
TRBJ1-1 - - TRBV5-5 TGTGCCAGCAGCTTAGGTGGGACACGAGCCACTGAAGCTTTCTTT CASSLGGTRATEAFF
TRBJ1-4 - - TRBV7-2 TGTGCCAGCAGCTTAGATCGACAGTATGAAAAACTGTTTTTT CASSLDRQYEKLFF
TRBJ1-2 - - TRBV7-2 TGTGCCAGCAGCTTAGTACCTCAGTCTGGGTCATATGGCTACACCTTC CASSLVPQSGSYGYTF
TRBJ1-3 TRBD1 once TRBV9 TGTGCCAGCAGCGTCTCGGGGGACAGGGCTGGAAACACCATATATTTT CASSVSGDRAGNTIYF